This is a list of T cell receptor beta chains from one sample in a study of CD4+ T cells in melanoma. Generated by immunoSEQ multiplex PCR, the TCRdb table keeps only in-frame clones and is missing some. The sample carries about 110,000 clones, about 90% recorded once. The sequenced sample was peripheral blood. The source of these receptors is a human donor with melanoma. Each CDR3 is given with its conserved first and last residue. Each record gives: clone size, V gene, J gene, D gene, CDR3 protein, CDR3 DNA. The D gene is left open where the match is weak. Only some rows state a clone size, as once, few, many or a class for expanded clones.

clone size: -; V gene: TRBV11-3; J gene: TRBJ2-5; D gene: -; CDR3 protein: CASSSGVGGRLETQYF; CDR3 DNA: TGTGCCAGCAGCTCCGGTGTGGGGGGGCGCTTGGAGACCCAGTACTTC
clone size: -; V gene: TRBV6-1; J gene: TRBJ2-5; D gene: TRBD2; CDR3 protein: CASSERRTSGGGETQYF; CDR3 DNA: TGTGCCAGCAGTGAAAGAAGGACTAGCGGGGGCGGGGAGACCCAGTACTTC
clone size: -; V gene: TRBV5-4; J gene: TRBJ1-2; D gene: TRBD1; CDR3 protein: CASSPPGQGVDGYTF; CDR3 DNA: TGTGCCAGCAGCCCCCCGGGACAGGGGGTAGATGGCTACACCTTC
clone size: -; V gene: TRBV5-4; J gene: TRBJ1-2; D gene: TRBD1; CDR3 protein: CASSVGRGGLYGYTF; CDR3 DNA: TGTGCCAGCAGCGTGGGCAGAGGGGGCCTCTATGGCTACACCTTC
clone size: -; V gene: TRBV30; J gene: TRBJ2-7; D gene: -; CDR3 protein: CAWSELGDSYEQYF; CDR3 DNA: TGTGCCTGGAGTGAACTAGGGGACTCCTACGAGCAGTACTTC
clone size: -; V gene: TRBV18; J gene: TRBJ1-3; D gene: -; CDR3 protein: CASSPAGNTIYF; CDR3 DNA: TGTGCCAGCTCACCCGCGGGAAACACCATATATTTT
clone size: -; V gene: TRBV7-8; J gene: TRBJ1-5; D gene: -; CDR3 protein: CASSLARTLSNQPQHF; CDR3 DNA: TGTGCCAGCAGCTTAGCGCGGACTCTTAGCAATCAGCCCCAGCATTTT
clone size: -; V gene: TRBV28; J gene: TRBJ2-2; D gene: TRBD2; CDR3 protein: CASSLTRLAGQAEFF; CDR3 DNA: TGTGCCAGCAGTTTAACACGTCTAGCGGGGCAAGCAGAGTTTTTT
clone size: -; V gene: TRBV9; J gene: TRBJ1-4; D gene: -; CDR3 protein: CASSTGPGEGEKLFF; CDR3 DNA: TGTGCCAGCAGCACAGGGCCAGGGGAGGGTGAAAAACTGTTTTTT
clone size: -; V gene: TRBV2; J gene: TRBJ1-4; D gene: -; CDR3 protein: CASSPGRVEKLFF; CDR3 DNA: TGTGCCAGCAGCCCGGGACGGGTTGAAAAACTGTTTTTT
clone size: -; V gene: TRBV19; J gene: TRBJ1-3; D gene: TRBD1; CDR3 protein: CASSPRDRTFSGNTIYF; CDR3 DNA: TGTGCCAGTAGTCCACGGGACAGGACCTTCTCTGGAAACACCATATATTTT
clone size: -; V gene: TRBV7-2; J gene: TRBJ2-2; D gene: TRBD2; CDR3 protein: CASSPVGLASITGELFF; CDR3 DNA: TGTGCCAGCAGCCCAGTGGGACTAGCATCGATCACCGGGGAGCTGTTTTTT
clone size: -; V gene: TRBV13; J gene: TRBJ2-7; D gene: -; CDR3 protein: CASSLGLGEQYF; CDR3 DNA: TGTGCCAGCAGCTTAGGCCTGGGAGAGCAGTACTTC
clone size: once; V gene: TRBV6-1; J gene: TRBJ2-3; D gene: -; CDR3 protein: CASSEHPGTDTQYF; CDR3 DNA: TGTGCCAGCAGTGAACACCCGGGCACAGATACGCAGTATTTT
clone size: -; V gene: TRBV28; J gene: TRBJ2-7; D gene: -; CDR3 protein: CAIRAGGASSYEQYF; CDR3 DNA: TGTGCCATCAGGGCGGGCGGGGCTTCCTCCTACGAGCAGTACTTC
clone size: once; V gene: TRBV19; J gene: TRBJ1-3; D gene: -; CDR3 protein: CASSISGGNTIYF; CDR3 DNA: TGTGCCAGTAGTATATCGGGCGGAAACACCATATATTTT
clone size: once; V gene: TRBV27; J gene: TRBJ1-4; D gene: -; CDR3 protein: CASSFWQSDEKLFF; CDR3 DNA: TGTGCCAGCAGTTTTTGGCAGTCCGACGAAAAACTGTTTTTT
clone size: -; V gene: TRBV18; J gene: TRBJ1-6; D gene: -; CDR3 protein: CASSPSGGNSPLHF; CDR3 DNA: TGTGCCAGCTCCCCTTCCGGAGGGAACTCACCCCTCCACTTT
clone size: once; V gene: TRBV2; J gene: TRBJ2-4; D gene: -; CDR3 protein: CASSEARRTGAKNIQYF; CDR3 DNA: TGTGCCAGCAGTGAAGCCAGGAGAACGGGGGCCAAAAACATTCAGTACTTC
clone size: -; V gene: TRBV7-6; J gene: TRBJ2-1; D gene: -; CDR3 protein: CASSYTGSSSNEQFF; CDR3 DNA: TGTGCCAGCAGCTATACAGGGAGTTCTTCCAATGAGCAGTTCTTC
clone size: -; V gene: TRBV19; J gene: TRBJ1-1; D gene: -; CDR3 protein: CASSIWGNTEAFF; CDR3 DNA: TGTGCCAGTAGTATATGGGGAAACACTGAAGCTTTCTTT
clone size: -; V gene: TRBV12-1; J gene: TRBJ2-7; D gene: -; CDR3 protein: CASKIERADYEQYF; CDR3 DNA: TGTGCCAGCAAAATCGAGCGGGCAGACTACGAGCAGTACTTC
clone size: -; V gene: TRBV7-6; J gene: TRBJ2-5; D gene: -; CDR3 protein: CASSLDRSWGETQYF; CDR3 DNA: TGTGCCAGCAGCCTCGACAGAAGTTGGGGAGAGACCCAGTACTTC
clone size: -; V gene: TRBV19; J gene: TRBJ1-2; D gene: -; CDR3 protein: CASSIRYDRNYGYTF; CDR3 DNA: TGTGCCAGTAGTATTAGGTATGACAGAAACTATGGCTACACCTTC
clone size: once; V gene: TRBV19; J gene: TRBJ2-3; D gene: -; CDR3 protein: CASSINRERDTQYF; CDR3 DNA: TGTGCCAGTAGTATAAACAGGGAGAGAGATACGCAGTATTTT
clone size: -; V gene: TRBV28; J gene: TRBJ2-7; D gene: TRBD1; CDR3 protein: CASSLFRGQVLSYEQYF; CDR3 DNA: TGTGCCAGCAGTTTATTCAGGGGACAGGTCCTTTCCTACGAGCAGTACTTC
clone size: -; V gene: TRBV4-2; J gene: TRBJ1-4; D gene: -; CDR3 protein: CVSSQDKGFPNEKLFF; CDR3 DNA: TGTGTCAGCAGCCAAGATAAGGGCTTTCCTAATGAAAAACTGTTTTTT
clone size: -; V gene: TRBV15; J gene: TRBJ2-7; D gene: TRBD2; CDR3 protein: CATSKGTSGRRQYF; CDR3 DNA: TGTGCCACCAGCAAAGGGACTAGCGGGAGGCGTCAGTACTTC
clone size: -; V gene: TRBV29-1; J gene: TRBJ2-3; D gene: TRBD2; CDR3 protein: CSVGGLAGPRMGTDTQYF; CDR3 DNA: TGCAGCGTTGGAGGACTAGCGGGGCCCAGGATGGGCACAGATACGCAGTATTTT
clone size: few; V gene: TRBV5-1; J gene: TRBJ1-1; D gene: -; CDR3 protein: CASSLEGRAAFF; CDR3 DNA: TGCGCCAGCAGCTTGGAAGGGCGGGCAGCTTTCTTT
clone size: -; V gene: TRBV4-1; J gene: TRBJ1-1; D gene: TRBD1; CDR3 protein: CASSQGRQGLAEAFF; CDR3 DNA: TGCGCCAGCAGCCAAGGTAGACAGGGGTTGGCTGAAGCTTTCTTT
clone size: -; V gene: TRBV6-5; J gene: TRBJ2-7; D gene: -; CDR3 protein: CASSYSSGKVYEQYF; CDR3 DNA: TGTGCCAGCAGTTACTCCTCAGGGAAGGTCTACGAGCAGTACTTC
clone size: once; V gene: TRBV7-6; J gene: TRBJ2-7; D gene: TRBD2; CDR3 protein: CASSLGGGSSYEQYF; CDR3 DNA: TGTGCCAGCAGCTTAGGTGGCGGGAGCTCCTACGAGCAGTACTTC
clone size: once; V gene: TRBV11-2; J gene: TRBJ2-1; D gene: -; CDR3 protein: CASSLGGPTIHNEQFF; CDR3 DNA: TGTGCCAGCAGCTTAGGGGGACCCACTATCCACAATGAGCAGTTCTTC
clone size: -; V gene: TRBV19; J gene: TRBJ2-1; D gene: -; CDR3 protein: CASSTGISDEQFF; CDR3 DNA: TGTGCCAGTAGTACGGGGATTTCCGATGAGCAGTTCTTC
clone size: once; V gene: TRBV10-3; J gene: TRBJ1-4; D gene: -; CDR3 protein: CAISESRGDEKLFF; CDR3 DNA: TGTGCCATCAGTGAGTCGAGGGGGGATGAAAAACTGTTTTTT
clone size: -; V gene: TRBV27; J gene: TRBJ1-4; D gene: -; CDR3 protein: CASSPRRGIGEKLFF; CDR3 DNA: TGTGCCAGCAGCCCCCGTAGGGGGATAGGGGAAAAACTGTTTTTT
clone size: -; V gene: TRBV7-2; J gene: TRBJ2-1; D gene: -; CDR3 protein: CASSSKTRAYNEQFF; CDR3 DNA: TGTGCCAGCAGCTCCAAGACCAGGGCCTACAATGAGCAGTTCTTC
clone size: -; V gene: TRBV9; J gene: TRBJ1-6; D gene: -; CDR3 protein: CASSVGAGVNSPLHF; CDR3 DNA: TGTGCCAGCAGCGTAGGGGCAGGGGTGAATTCACCCCTCCACTTT